The rows below give T cell receptor beta chains drawn from one sample of a study of blood T cell repertoires in COVID-19. Assay: immunoSEQ multiplex PCR; the TCRdb copy retains only in-frame clones and omits some. The top ten clones hold 11% of a sample with 150,000 to 200,000 clones, over 75% of them seen once. The sample was PBMCs or T cells enriched from blood (not recorded which). Receptors originate from a man in his forties or fifties who had recovered from COVID-19. Both conserved end residues are part of each CDR3. The order of the fields is CDR3 protein, CDR3 DNA, J gene, V gene, D gene, clone size. A D gene is named only where the DNA matches it firmly. Some rows have no size entry. The others give once, few or many, or a class for an expanded clone.

cdr3_aa: CASSQTGVGTEAFF
cdr3_nt: TGTGCCAGCAGCCAGACAGGGGTGGGCACTGAAGCTTTCTTT
j_call: TRBJ1-1
v_call: TRBV7-2
d_call: TRBD1
clone_size: -

cdr3_aa: CASSLARRGLSSYNSPLHF
cdr3_nt: TGTGCCAGCAGCTTAGCACGTAGGGGGCTTAGCTCCTATAATTCACCCCTCCACTTT
j_call: TRBJ1-6
v_call: TRBV13
d_call: TRBD1
clone_size: -

cdr3_aa: CASRDLGGEQPQHF
cdr3_nt: TGTGCCAGCAGGGACTTGGGGGGAGAGCAGCCCCAGCATTTT
j_call: TRBJ1-5
v_call: TRBV6-5
d_call: -
clone_size: -

cdr3_aa: CASSPTGTGSYTIYF
cdr3_nt: TGTGCCAGCTCACCTACCGGGACAGGGAGTTACACCATATATTTT
j_call: TRBJ1-3
v_call: TRBV18
d_call: TRBD1
clone_size: -

cdr3_aa: CASSPFRDSPNEQYF
cdr3_nt: TGTGCCAGCTCACCCTTCCGGGACAGTCCTAACGAGCAGTACTTC
j_call: TRBJ2-7
v_call: TRBV18
d_call: TRBD1
clone_size: once

cdr3_aa: CATSDLRGQGARGETQYF
cdr3_nt: TGTGCCACCAGTGATTTGCGGGGCCAGGGGGCGCGCGGGGAGACCCAGTACTTC
j_call: TRBJ2-5
v_call: TRBV24-1
d_call: TRBD1
clone_size: -

cdr3_aa: CASPAPVLAPRTDTQYF
cdr3_nt: TGTGCCAGCCCCGCGCCTGTCCTGGCCCCTAGGACAGATACGCAGTATTTT
j_call: TRBJ2-3
v_call: TRBV25-1
d_call: -
clone_size: -

cdr3_aa: CASSPDLGGLSYEQYF
cdr3_nt: TGCGCCAGCAGCCCCGACCTGGGAGGATTATCCTACGAGCAGTACTTC
j_call: TRBJ2-7
v_call: TRBV5-1
d_call: -
clone_size: once

cdr3_aa: CASSLIPGVETQYF
cdr3_nt: TGTGCCAGCAGCTTAATCCCAGGGGTGGAGACCCAGTACTTC
j_call: TRBJ2-5
v_call: TRBV7-9
d_call: -
clone_size: -

cdr3_aa: CASRTGLGAQYF
cdr3_nt: TGTGCCAGCAGAACCGGACTTGGGGCCCAGTACTTC
j_call: TRBJ2-5
v_call: TRBV6-5
d_call: -
clone_size: -

cdr3_aa: CASRRLAGLRDTQYF
cdr3_nt: TGTGCCAGCAGAAGACTAGCGGGGTTGAGAGATACGCAGTATTTT
j_call: TRBJ2-3
v_call: TRBV6-5
d_call: TRBD2
clone_size: -

cdr3_aa: CASSLRILAQHF
cdr3_nt: TGTGCCAGCAGTTTGAGGATATTGGCCCAGCATTTT
j_call: TRBJ1-5
v_call: TRBV12-3/TRBV12-4
d_call: -
clone_size: once

cdr3_aa: CASRINSGRFVVDTQYF
cdr3_nt: TGTGCCAGCAGGATAAATAGCGGGAGGTTCGTGGTAGATACGCAGTATTTT
j_call: TRBJ2-3
v_call: TRBV2
d_call: TRBD2
clone_size: -

cdr3_aa: CASRRTGDAEQYF
cdr3_nt: TGTGCCAGCCGAAGGACAGGGGATGCCGAGCAGTACTTC
j_call: TRBJ2-7
v_call: TRBV19
d_call: TRBD1
clone_size: -

cdr3_aa: CASSPPTGNTIYF
cdr3_nt: TGTGCCAGCAGTCCCCCCACTGGAAACACCATATATTTT
j_call: TRBJ1-3
v_call: TRBV28
d_call: -
clone_size: -

cdr3_aa: CASFKPGQYGYTF
cdr3_nt: TGTGCCAGCTTCAAACCAGGACAGTATGGCTACACCTTC
j_call: TRBJ1-2
v_call: TRBV28
d_call: -
clone_size: -

cdr3_aa: CASRFTGLASGSTDTQYF
cdr3_nt: TGTGCCAGTAGATTCACTGGGCTGGCTAGCGGGAGCACAGATACGCAGTATTTT
j_call: TRBJ2-3
v_call: TRBV19
d_call: TRBD2
clone_size: -

cdr3_aa: CASSLLGGRTGELFF
cdr3_nt: TGTGCCAGCAGCTTGTTGGGGGGGCGCACCGGGGAGCTGTTTTTT
j_call: TRBJ2-2
v_call: TRBV5-5
d_call: -
clone_size: -

cdr3_aa: CASSSQGGSGTFF
cdr3_nt: TGTGCCAGCAGCTCCCAGGGGGGCAGTGGGACTTTCTTT
j_call: TRBJ1-1
v_call: TRBV7-2
d_call: TRBD1
clone_size: -

cdr3_aa: CASSRRTGKDSPLHF
cdr3_nt: TGTGCCAGCAGCCGACGAACAGGGAAGGATTCACCCCTCCACTTT
j_call: TRBJ1-6
v_call: TRBV16
d_call: -
clone_size: once

cdr3_aa: CAGGGALMGYNSPLHF
cdr3_nt: TGTGCCGGGGGGGGCGCACTGATGGGCTATAATTCACCCCTCCACTTT
j_call: TRBJ1-6
v_call: TRBV2
d_call: -
clone_size: -